This entry features one T cell receptor (beta chain) sequence. The target of this receptor is not known. The sample holds no much larger clone one base away, and base qualities are not on file. The collaborating institutions used their own protocols to collect whole blood in K2EDTA tubes. For TCRbeta analysis, collaborators shipped samples as frozen whole blood, isolated PBMCs, or DNA extracted from either of those sample types. A distance of 9 bases separates the germline ends of V and J, which lose 4 bases and 2 bases respectively. Taken from the germline V gene, the CDR1 and CDR2 loops are SGDLS and YYNGEE. The CDR3 runs 13 residues from the cysteine to the phenylalanine. The DNA shown is the 39-base CDR3, in frame from base 1. This sample stems from a study of blood T cell repertoires in COVID-19 (dated by TCRdb to the early 2020s). Background on the whole study: The collaborator samples originated in the United States, Italy and Spain and spanned the acute and convalescent phases of COVID-19. The prospective study material was composed of cDNA or gDNA derived from T cells, B-cell-depleted T cells, or PBMCs. Deeply sampled blood TCRbeta repertoires from subjects exposed to, actively infected with, or recovered from COVID-19 were included in the dataset. The repertoires were released in a freely available public database intended as a resource for research on the immune response to SARS-CoV-2. Samples were obtained from the ongoing ImmuneRACE study (first 160 participants) and from roughly 1,300 subjects provided by 6 global collaborators. Nearly every sample came with metadata listing a de-identified subject ID, COVID-19 status, age in years and sex. Where HLA class I and class II types were available, the types were taken from metadata supplied by the sample provider, not from assay-based typing. Overall results and qualifications from the work: The amount of clinical and demographic metadata varied by source and participant and was provided uncurated.

TCRbeta CDR3 regions were amplified from genomic DNA using the immunoSEQ Assay, a bias-controlled multiplex PCR. The authors' pipeline ran thus. Nucleated cell counts per sample were estimated from amplification of reference gene primers within the assay. Sequence reads were collapsed and filtered to measure the absolute abundance of every unique TCRbeta CDR3 rearrangement. Productive Simpson clonality was computed per sample as the square root of Simpson's diversity index over productive rearrangements. This immuneACCESS table, as held by TCRdb, lists in-frame sequences with V and J called but not all clones. Of the missing ones, under half trace to an unresolved V gene in checked studies; the others have no known cause. Clone size and V and J calls were adopted from that table, with D and trimming inferred from the DNA. The sample yields about 200,000 clones; 70% to 90% were counted once. Clones ranked in the top ten supply about a tenth of the sample.

This chain joins TRBV9 to TRBJ2-5; the D gene cannot be resolved reliably. This TCR was sampled from a human donor with active or convalescent COVID-19. The donor label of this sample is uncertain. Sequencing was performed on peripheral blood. Here is the DNA: TGTGCCAGCAGCCCACTTTCACAAGAGACCCAGTACTTC. This translates into CASSPLSQETQYF.